The TCR beta chain under discussion was sequenced for a study of T-cell reconstitution after alpha-beta-depleted transplantation in children. The sample holds a few counts of this clonotype. Germline loops: CDR1 SGHNT, CDR2 YYREEE (reference sequence). This CDR3 spans 15 amino acids. V was pared by 4 bases and J by 6 bases, with 11 bases of the junction left unmatched. Using unique molecular identifiers, the investigators prepared the TCRbeta library. TCRdb re-called the PCR reads through MiXCR, storing one row per CDR3 protein. The sample records over 150,000 distinct CDR3 sequences, roughly 7.5% being singletons.

The chain uses TRBV5-4 and TRBJ1-1; the match to TRBD1 covers 8 bases. This specimen was PBMCs from the stem cell graft donor, taken from the stem cell graft. This clonotype originated in a human donor who donated a stem cell graft to a child with Wiskott-Aldrich syndrome. The CDR3 DNA sequence: TGTGCCAGCAGCATCGGGACAGGTCGTTCCGCTGAAGCTTTCTTT. It encodes CASSIGTGRSAEAFF. The full variable domain, completed using reference TRBV5-4 and TRBJ1-1, is ETGVTQSPTHLIKTRGQQVTLRCSSQSGHNTVSWYQQALGQGPQFIFQYYREEENGRGNFPPRFSGLQFPNYSSELNVNALELDDSALYLCASSIGTGRSAEAFFGQGTRLTVV.